What follows are 22 T cell receptor beta chains derived from one specimen sequenced in a study of neurological immune-mediated disorders. TCRdb recomputed calls from the 5' RACE reads with MiXCR, one row per CDR3 protein. The data hold roughly 56,000 distinct CDR3 sequences, with roughly an eighth observed a single time. Source material: PBMCs. Receptors originate from a man in his sixties in good health.

This clonotype was seen ten or more times. The rearrangement uses TRBV29-1 and TRBJ1-2; D possibly corresponds to TRBD1 (5 bases). The CDR3 has 14 amino acids. The V gene lost 0 bases and the J gene lost 3 bases, with 11 bases spanning the gap. Germline V lookup: CDR1 SQVTM, CDR2 ANQGSEA. The CDR3 DNA is TGCAGCGTTGAAGATGGGGGGGTTTACTATGGCTACACCTTC. Translation: CSVEDGGVYYGYTF.

With respect to this clonotype: One junction end disagrees with the germline gene, perhaps due to a read error. The V and J genes are TRBV27 and TRBJ1-2, with D tentatively TRBD1 (6 bases). CDR3 length: 15 amino acids. Germline CDR1 MNHEY, CDR2 SMNVEV (reference sequence). The CDR3 loop is CDSRATGDGANGYTF. For the CDR3, the DNA is TGTGACAGCAGGGCGACAGGAGATGGGGCTAATGGATACACCTTC.

There are many counts of this clonotype. The chain is built from TRBV7-2 and TRBJ2-5, with unresolved D. Germline CDR1 reads SGHTA; CDR2 reads FQGNSA. V was shortened by 2 bases and J by 5 bases, with 9 bases between the two germline ends. The CDR3 consists of 13 residues. The CDR3 DNA reads as TGTGCCAGCAGCTTAAGGGATTGGGAGACCCAGTACTTC. Amino acids: CASSLRDWETQYF.

At least ten counts were recorded for this clonotype. The chain recombines TRBV6-6 with TRBJ1-4; 8 bases align to TRBD1. The CDR3 has 14 residues. The trim removed 5 bases at V and 8 bases at J, leaving 7 bases unmatched. CDR1 is MNHNY, CDR2 SVGAGI, per germline (reference sequence). The CDR3 DNA follows: TGTGCCAGCAGTCGACAGGGGAAAGAGGAAAAACTGTTTTTT. The encoded protein is CASSRQGKEEKLFF.

This clonotype was recorded many times. V and J are TRBV20-1 and TRBJ1-1; D remains unclear. The CDR3 has 10 residues. The V and J ends lost 4 bases and 3 bases respectively, with 3 bases between them. Germline loops: CDR1 DFQATT, CDR2 SNEGSKA (reference sequence). The DNA for the CDR3 is TGCAGTGCTACGGACACTGAAGCTTTCTTT. This translates into CSATDTEAFF.

This clonotype was seen ten or more times. The gene calls are TRBV6-5 and TRBJ1-5; 9 bases agree with TRBD1. CDR1 and CDR2 from the germline V gene are MNHEY and SVGAGI. The CDR3 loop spans 14 amino acids. V dropped 8 bases and J dropped 4; count of bases not matched to a gene: 6. CDR3 sequence (DNA): TGTGCCAGCGGAGCCGGGACAGGGAATCAGCCCCAGCATTTT. Translated, it gives CASGAGTGNQPQHF.

Comment on this clonotype: A much bigger clone sits one base away, suggesting this may be a read error. CDR3 loop: CASSPTGTGDHNTIYF. CDR3 DNA: TGCGCCAGCAGCCCTACCGGGACAGGGGATCATAACACCATATATTTT. The chain has TRBV5-1 and TRBJ1-3, with 10 bases lining up with TRBD1. The CDR3 loop spans 16 amino acids. Germline lookup yields CDR1 SGHRS and CDR2 YFSETQ. The ends lost 4 bases at V and 7 bases at J; junction bases unmatched: 11.

This clonotype was seen many times. This chain links TRBV7-6 with TRBJ2-5, with 8 bases matching TRBD2. Germline trimming cut 5 bases from V and 4 bases from J; bases unmatched to any gene: 9. The CDR3 runs to 15 residues. Germline CDR1 SGHVS, CDR2 FNYEAQ. CDR3 bases: TGTGCCAGCAGCCCCCTCGTAGCGGGGTCAGAGACCCAGTACTTC. It yields the protein CASSPLVAGSETQYF.

This clonotype was seen a few times. The chain employs TRBV4-3 and TRBJ1-5; D remains ambiguous. Germline assignment: CDR1 LGHNA and CDR2 YSLEER. V was trimmed by 0 bases and J by 3 bases, leaving 12 bases between them. This CDR3 is built from 16 residues. Written as DNA, the CDR3 is TGCGCCAGCAGCCAAGATGATCGGCAGTCCAATCAGCCCCAGCATTTT. This translates into CASSQDDRQSNQPQHF.

This clonotype was detected ten times or more. This chain uses TRBV5-1 with TRBJ1-1, with D tentatively TRBD1 (5 bases). The germline V gene encodes CDR1 SGHRS and CDR2 YFSETQ. This CDR3 has 14 residues. With 3 bases removed from V and 0 bases from J, the gap between germline ends came to 9 bases. CDR3 loop: CASSSGLLNTEAFF. The CDR3 DNA reads as TGCGCCAGCAGCTCGGGACTGCTGAACACTGAAGCTTTCTTT.

This clonotype occurred many times. V usage is TRBV20-1 and J usage is TRBJ1-4; TRBD1 agrees at 9 bases. The trim removed 3 bases at V and 8 bases at J, leaving 19 bases unmatched. Germline-derived CDR1 and CDR2 are DFQATT and SNEGSKA (reference sequence). The CDR3 is 18 amino acids. The CDR3 loop reads CSASPKGAYRGREEKLFF. CDR3 nucleotides: TGCAGTGCTAGTCCCAAGGGGGCCTACAGGGGGCGAGAAGAAAAACTGTTTTTT.

This clonotype was seen ten or more times. The chain couples TRBV10-3 to TRBJ1-4, with TRBD1 matching 9 bases. V lost 2 bases to trimming and J lost 7 bases; unmatched junction nucleotides: 5. Germline assignment: CDR1 ENHRY and CDR2 SYGVKD. The CDR3 runs 15 residues. CDR3 sequence (DNA): TGTGCCATCAGTGAGGGGGGACAGGGAGCTGAAAAACTGTTTTTT. Its translation is CAISEGGQGAEKLFF.

This clonotype occurred many times. This chain joins TRBV3-1 and TRBJ2-1; a weak D match, TRBD2 (6 bases). The CDR3 covers 15 residues. Germline loops: CDR1 LGHDT, CDR2 YNNKEL (reference sequence). Trimming removed 3 bases at V and 6 bases at J, with 15 bases between. CDR3 DNA sequence: TGTGCCAGCAGCCACCCGGGACTCGCAGGCAATGAGCAGTTCTTC. Translating it yields CASSHPGLAGNEQFF.

In its sample, this clonotype was seen many times. This rearrangement joins TRBV3-1 to TRBJ1-1; D is uncertain. Germline CDR1 and CDR2: LGHDT and YNNKEL (reference sequence). V shed 8 bases and J shed 4 bases, with 14 bases lying between them. The CDR3 runs 13 residues. CDR3 nucleotides: TGTGCCAGCCAAAGAGGTCCGGGCACTGAAGCTTTCTTT. It encodes CASQRGPGTEAFF.

This clonotype was seen at least ten times. The J gene is TRBJ1-4, the V gene TRBV5-1, with D tentatively TRBD1 (5 bases). Germline V lookup: CDR1 SGHRS, CDR2 YFSETQ. The CDR3 sequence is 15 residues long. The V end was cut by 0 bases, the J end by 3 bases, with 9 bases between. The CDR3 region is CASSLGGAANEKLFF. In DNA form, the CDR3 reads TGCGCCAGCAGCTTGGGCGGGGCTGCTAATGAAAAACTGTTTTTT.

This clonotype occurred many times. J is TRBJ1-5 and V is TRBV7-9; the D is unclear. The CDR3 runs to 14 residues. CDR1 is SEHNR and CDR2 is FQNEAQ in the germline V gene (reference sequence). The ends were cut back, 1 base at V and 4 bases at J, with 8 bases in the middle. For the CDR3, the DNA is TGTGCCAGCAGCTTAGAGGCGGGAAATCAGCCCCAGCATTTT. Its protein is CASSLEAGNQPQHF.

This clonotype was counted at least ten times. This chain joins TRBV10-2 and TRBJ2-7; TRBD1 agrees at 8 bases. Losses at the gene ends were 8 bases for V and 3 bases for J; bases not matched to a gene: 12. CDR3 length: 15 amino acids. CDR1 and CDR2 from the germline V gene are WSHSY and SAAADI. The chain's CDR3 is CASAPGTGVFYEQYF. CDR3 bases: TGCGCCAGCGCCCCCGGGACAGGCGTCTTCTACGAGCAGTACTTC.

This clonotype has a count of ten or more. This sequence joins TRBV20-1 and TRBJ1-1; D unresolved. The germline CDR1 and CDR2 sequences are DFQATT and SNEGSKA (reference sequence). The CDR3 extends over 10 amino acids. The ends were cut back, 6 bases at V and 2 bases at J, with 4 bases in the middle. Written as DNA, the CDR3 is TGCAGTGCGGCTAACACTGAAGCTTTCTTT. Encoded protein: CSAANTEAFF.

In regard to this clonotype: A much larger clone sits a single nucleotide away, making a read error possible. The J gene is TRBJ2-2, the V gene TRBV29-1, with TRBD1 identical over 7 bases. The CDR3 length is 14 residues. The germline gives CDR1 SQVTM, CDR2 ANQGSEA. The CDR3 protein is CSVKGQTNAGELFF. CDR3 coding DNA: TGCAGCGTAAAGGGACAGACGAACGCCGGGGAGCTGTTTTTT.

This sequence joins TRBV6-2 or TRBV6-3 and TRBJ2-7, with D hard to call. Trimming pared 2 bases from V and 3 bases from J, leaving 14 bases between. The CDR3 has 15 amino acids. The germline V gene encodes CDR1 MNHEY and CDR2 SVGEGT. CDR3 sequence reads: CASSYPDGLGYEQYF. Here the CDR3 DNA reads TGTGCCAGCAGTTACCCGGACGGCCTAGGCTACGAGCAGTACTTC.

This clonotype was observed at least ten times. This chain connects TRBV7-6 to TRBJ2-2, with D possibly being TRBD2 (6 bases). This CDR3 has 17 residues. With 0 bases removed from V and 7 bases from J, the gap between germline ends came to 18 bases. The V gene's germline CDR1 is SGHVS and CDR2 FNYEAQ. The CDR3 reads CASSLAAVAGRGGELFF. The CDR3 DNA sequence: TGTGCCAGCAGCTTAGCCGCGGTCGCAGGGCGGGGCGGGGAGCTGTTTTTT.

The sample holds many counts of this clonotype. The rearrangement links TRBV24-1 to TRBJ2-5; TRBD1 is a possible D gene (5 bases). CDR3 length: 14 amino acids. V shed 3 bases and J shed 4 bases, with 11 bases lying between them. Germline V gives CDR1 KGHDR, CDR2 SFDVKD. CDR3 bases: TGTGCCACCAGTGATCCCCCCAGGGTAGAGACCCAGTACTTC. This encodes CATSDPPRVETQYF.